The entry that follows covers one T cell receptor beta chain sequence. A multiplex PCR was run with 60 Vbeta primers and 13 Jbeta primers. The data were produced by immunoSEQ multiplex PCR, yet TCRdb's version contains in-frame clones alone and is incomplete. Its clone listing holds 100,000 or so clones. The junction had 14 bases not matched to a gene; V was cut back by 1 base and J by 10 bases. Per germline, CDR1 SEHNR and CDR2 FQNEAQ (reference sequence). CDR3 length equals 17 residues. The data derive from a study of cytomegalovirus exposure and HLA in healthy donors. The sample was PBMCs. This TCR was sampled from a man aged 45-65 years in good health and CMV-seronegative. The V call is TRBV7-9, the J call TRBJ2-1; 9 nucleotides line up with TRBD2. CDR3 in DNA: TGTGCCAGCAGCTTAGATTATCTGCGGGAGGGCCTCTGGGAGCAGTTCTTC. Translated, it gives CASSLDYLREGLWEQFF.